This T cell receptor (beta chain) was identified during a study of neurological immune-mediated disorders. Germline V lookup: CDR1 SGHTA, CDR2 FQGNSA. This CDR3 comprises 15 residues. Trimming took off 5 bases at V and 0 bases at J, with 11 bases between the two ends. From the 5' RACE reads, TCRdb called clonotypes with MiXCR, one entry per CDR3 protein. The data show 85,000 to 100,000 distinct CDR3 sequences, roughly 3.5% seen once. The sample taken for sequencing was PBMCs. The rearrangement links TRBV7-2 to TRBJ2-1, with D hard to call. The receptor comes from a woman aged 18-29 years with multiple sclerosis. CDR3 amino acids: CASSPIRSSYNEQFF. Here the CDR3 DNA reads TGTGCCAGCAGCCCCATTCGGAGCTCCTACAATGAGCAGTTCTTC.